The present T cell receptor beta chain was sequenced within a study of blood T cells in healthy people across ages. Findings and caveats of the study: CMV status of donors was unknown, possibly confounding expanded clonotype changes.

Alongside a J-beta primer mix, a sample-barcoded 5' primer served in a second PCR lasting roughly 7 to 11 cycles. A tag from a template-switch adaptor with 12 random nucleotides marked each cDNA molecule. TCRdb fed the 5' RACE reads into MiXCR, producing one record per CDR3 protein. Of some 1.6 million distinct CDR3 sequences listed, about 31% are singletons. Individuals who donated were healthy Caucasians from Russia aged roughly 6 to 95. This clonotype came up a few times. What it binds is not known. Trimming shortened V by 2 bases and J by 10 bases, and 18 bases separated the two germline ends. Germline loops: CDR1 SEHNR, CDR2 FQNEAQ (reference sequence). This CDR3 contains 15 residues.

The receptor was isolated from a woman aged 25 to 39 in good health. V usage is TRBV7-9 and J usage is TRBJ2-1; D is uncertain. The sample consisted of blood. The CDR3 reads CASSLWGSWSREQFF. The CDR3 DNA follows: TGTGCCAGCAGCTTATGGGGTAGCTGGAGCAGAGAGCAGTTCTTC. The variable domain in full, with the rest retrieved from reference TRBV7-9 and TRBJ2-1, is DTGVSQNPRHKITKRGQNVTFRCDPISEHNRLYWYRQTLGQGPEFLTYFQNEAQLEKSRLLSDRFSAERPKGSFSTLEIQRTEQGDSAMYLCASSLWGSWSREQFFGPGTRLTVL.